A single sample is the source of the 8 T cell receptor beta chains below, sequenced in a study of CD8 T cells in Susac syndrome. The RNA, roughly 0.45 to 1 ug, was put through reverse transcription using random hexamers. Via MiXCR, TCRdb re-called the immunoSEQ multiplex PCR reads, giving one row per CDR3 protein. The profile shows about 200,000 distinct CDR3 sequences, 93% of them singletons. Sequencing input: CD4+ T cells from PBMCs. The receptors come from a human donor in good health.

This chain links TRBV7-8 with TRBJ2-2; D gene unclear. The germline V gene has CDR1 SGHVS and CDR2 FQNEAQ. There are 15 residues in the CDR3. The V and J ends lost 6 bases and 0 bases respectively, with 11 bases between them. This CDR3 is CASSQSDANTGELFF. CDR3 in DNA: TGTGCCAGCAGTCAGAGTGATGCGAACACCGGGGAGCTGTTTTTT.

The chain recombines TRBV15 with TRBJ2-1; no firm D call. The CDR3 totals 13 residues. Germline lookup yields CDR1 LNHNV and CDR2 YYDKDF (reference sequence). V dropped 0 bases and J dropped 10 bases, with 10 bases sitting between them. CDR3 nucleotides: TGTGCCACCAGCAGAGATCCTTCCAGCGAGCAGTTCTTC. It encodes CATSRDPSSEQFF.

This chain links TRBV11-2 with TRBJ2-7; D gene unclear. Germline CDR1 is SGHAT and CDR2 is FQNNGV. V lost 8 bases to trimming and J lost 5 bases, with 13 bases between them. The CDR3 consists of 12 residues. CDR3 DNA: TGTGCCAGCTCCCGAAACTTAGACGAGCAGTACTTC. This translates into CASSRNLDEQYF.

The CDR3 sequence is CASSRSSRGANTEAFF. The CDR3 coding sequence is TGTGCCAGTAGCCGGTCCTCGAGGGGTGCGAACACTGAAGCTTTCTTT. The chain couples TRBV19 to TRBJ1-1; maybe TRBD1 (5 bases). CDR3 length: 16 amino acids. Germline assignment: CDR1 LNHDA and CDR2 SQIVND (reference sequence). Trimming pared 6 bases from V and 1 base from J, leaving 18 bases between.

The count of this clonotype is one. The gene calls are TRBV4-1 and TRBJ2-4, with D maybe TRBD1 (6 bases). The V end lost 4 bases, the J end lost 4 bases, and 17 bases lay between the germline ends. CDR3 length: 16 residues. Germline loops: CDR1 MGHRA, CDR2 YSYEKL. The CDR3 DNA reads TGCGCCAGCAGCCGAGGCGTAGGACAGAGTAAAAACATTCAGTACTTC. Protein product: CASSRGVGQSKNIQYF.

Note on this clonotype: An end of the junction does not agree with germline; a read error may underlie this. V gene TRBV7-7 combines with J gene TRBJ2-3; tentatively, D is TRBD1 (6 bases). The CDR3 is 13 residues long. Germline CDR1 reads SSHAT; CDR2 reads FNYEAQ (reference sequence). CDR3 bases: TGTGCTAGCAGCTCGGACAGCCGCTCAACGCAGTATTTT. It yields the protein CASSSDSRSTQYF.

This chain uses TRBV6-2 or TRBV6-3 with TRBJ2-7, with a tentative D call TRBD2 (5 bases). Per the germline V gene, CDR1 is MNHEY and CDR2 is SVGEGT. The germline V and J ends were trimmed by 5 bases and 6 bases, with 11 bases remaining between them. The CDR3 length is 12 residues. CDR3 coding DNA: TGTGCCAGCAGTCGGGGTACCCGCGAGCAGTACGTC. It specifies CASSRGTREQYV.

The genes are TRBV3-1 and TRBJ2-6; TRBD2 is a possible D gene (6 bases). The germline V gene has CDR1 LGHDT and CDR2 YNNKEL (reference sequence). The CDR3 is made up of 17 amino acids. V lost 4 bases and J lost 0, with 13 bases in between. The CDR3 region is CASSPEGGSSGANVLTF. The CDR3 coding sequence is TGTGCCAGCAGCCCCGAGGGAGGATCCTCTGGGGCCAACGTCCTGACTTTC.